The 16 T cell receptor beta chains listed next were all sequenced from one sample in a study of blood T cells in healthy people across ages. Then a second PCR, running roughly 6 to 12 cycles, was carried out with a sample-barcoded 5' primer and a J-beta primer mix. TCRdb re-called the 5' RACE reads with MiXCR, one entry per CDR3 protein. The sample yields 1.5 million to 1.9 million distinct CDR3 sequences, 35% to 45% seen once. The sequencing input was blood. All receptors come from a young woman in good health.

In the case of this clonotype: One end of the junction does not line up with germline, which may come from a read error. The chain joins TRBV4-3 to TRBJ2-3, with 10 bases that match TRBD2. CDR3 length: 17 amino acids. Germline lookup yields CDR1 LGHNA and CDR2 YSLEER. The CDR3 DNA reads TGCGCCAGCAGCCAAGATAATTTAGCGGGGGGCACAGATACGCGGTATTTT. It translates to CASSQDNLAGGTDTRYF.

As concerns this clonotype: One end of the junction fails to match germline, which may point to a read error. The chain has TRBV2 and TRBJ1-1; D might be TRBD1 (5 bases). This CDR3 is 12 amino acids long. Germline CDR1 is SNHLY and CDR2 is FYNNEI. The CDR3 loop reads CAGSLQDTEAFF. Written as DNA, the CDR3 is TGTGCCGGCAGTTTACAGGACACTGAAGCTTTCTTT.

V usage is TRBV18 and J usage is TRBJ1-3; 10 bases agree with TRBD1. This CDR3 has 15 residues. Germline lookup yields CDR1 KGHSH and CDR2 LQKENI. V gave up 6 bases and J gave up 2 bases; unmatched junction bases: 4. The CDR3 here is CASSSGTGAGNTIYF. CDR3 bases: TGTGCCAGCTCGTCCGGGACAGGGGCTGGAAACACCATATATTTT.

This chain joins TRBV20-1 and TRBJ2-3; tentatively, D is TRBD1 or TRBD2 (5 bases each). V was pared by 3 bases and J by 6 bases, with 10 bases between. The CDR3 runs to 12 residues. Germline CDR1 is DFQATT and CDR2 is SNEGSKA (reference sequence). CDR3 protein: CSARAWGDTQYF. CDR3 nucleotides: TGCAGTGCTAGGGCATGGGGGGATACGCAGTATTTT.

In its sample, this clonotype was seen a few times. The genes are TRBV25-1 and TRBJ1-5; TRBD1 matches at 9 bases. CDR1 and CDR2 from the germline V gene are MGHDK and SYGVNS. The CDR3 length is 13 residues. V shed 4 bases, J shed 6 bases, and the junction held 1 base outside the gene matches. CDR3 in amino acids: CASSGQGVQPQHF. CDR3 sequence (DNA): TGTGCCAGCAGTGGACAGGGGGTTCAGCCCCAGCATTTT.

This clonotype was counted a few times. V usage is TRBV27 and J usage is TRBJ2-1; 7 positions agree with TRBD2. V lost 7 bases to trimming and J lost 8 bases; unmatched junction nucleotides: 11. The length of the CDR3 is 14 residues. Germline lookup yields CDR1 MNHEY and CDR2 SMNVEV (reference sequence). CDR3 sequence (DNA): TGTGCCAGCACCCTTTTGGGAGGGAGCGATGAGCAGTTCTTC. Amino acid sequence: CASTLLGGSDEQFF.

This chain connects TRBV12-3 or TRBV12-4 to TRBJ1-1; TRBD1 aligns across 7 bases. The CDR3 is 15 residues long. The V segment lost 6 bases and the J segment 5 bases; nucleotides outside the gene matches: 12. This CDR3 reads CASSRIGQAETEAFF. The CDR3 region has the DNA TGTGCCAGCAGCCGGATAGGACAGGCCGAAACTGAAGCTTTCTTT.

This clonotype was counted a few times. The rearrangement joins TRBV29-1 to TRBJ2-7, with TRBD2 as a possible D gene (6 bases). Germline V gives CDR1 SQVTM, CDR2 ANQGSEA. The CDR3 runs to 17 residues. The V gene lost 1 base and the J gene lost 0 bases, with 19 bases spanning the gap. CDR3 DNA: TGCAGCGTTGAAGCCACGGGGGATAACTTCTACTCCTACGAGCAGTACTTC. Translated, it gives CSVEATGDNFYSYEQYF.

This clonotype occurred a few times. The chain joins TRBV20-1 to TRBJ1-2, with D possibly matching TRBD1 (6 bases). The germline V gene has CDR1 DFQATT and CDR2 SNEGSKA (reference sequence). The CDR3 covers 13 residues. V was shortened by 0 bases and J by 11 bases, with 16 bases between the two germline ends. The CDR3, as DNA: TGCAGTGCTAGAGAAAACGCCGGGGGCGGATACACCTTC. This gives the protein CSARENAGGGYTF.

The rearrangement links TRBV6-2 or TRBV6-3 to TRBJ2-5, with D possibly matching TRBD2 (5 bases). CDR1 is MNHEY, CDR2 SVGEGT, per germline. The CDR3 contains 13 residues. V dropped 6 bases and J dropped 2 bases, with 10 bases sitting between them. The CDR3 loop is CASRASTQETQYF. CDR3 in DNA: TGTGCCAGCAGGGCTAGCACACAAGAGACCCAGTACTTC.

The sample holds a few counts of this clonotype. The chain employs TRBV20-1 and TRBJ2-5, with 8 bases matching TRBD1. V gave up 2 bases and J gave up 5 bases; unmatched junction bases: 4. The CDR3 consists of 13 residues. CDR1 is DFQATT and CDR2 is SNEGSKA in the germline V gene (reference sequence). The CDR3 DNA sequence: TGCAGTGCTAGACCAGGGGGCCGGGAGACCCAGTACTTC. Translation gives CSARPGGRETQYF.

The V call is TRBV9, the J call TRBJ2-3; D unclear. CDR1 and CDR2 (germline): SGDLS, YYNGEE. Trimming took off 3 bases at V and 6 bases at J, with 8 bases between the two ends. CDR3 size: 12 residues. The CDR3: CASSAGMDTQYF. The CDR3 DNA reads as TGTGCCAGCAGCGCCGGAATGGATACGCAGTATTTT.

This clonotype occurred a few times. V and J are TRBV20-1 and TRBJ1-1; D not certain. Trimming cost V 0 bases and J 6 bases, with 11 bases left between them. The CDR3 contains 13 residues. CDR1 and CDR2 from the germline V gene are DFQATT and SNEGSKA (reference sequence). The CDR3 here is CSAREGGRPEAFF. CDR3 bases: TGCAGTGCTAGAGAAGGTGGGCGCCCTGAAGCTTTCTTT.

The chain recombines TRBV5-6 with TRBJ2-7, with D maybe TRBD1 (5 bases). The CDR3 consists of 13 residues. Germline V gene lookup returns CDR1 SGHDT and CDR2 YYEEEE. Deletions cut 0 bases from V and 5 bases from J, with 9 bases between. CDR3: CASSLEAGHEQYF. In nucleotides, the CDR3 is TGTGCCAGCAGCTTGGAGGCAGGGCACGAGCAGTACTTC.

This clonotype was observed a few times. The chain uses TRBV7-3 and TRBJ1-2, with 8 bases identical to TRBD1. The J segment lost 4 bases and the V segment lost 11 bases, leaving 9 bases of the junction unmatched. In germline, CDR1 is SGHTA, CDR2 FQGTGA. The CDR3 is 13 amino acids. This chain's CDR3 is CAGWTGKCYGYTF. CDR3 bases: TGTGCCGGCTGGACAGGGAAATGCTATGGCTACACCTTC.

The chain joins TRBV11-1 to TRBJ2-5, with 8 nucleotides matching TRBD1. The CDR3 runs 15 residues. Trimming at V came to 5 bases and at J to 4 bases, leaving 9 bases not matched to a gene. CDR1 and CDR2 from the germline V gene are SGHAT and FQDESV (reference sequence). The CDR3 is CASSHRQGRGETQYF. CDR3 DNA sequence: TGTGCCAGCAGCCACCGACAGGGGAGAGGAGAGACCCAGTACTTC.